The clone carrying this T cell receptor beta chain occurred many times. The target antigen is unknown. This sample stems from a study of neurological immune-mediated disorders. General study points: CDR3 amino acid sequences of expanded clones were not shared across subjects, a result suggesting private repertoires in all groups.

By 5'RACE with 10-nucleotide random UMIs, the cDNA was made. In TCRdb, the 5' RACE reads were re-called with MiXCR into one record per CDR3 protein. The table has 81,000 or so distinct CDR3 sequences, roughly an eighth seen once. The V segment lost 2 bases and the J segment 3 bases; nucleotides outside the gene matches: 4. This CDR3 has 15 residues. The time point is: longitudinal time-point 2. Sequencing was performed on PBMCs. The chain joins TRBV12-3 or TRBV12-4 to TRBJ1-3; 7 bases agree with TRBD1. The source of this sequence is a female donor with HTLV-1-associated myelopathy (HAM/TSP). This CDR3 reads CASSLRTGVGNTIYF. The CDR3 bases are TGTGCCAGCAGTTTAAGAACAGGGGTTGGAAACACCATATATTTT.